The 21 T cell receptor beta chains below come from one sample, sequenced in a study of blood T cell repertoires in COVID-19. Clones were sequenced by immunoSEQ multiplex PCR, and TCRdb holds only the in-frame ones, with some missing. There are over 200,000 clones in the sample; less than 90% occur only once, and 6.8% lies in the top ten. Sequencing was performed on PBMCs or T cells enriched from blood (not recorded which). All receptors derive from a woman aged 40-49 years who had recovered from COVID-19.

The gene calls are TRBV6-1 and TRBJ1-2; 9 bases match TRBD1. The V and J ends lost 0 bases and 7 bases, in that order; junction bases with no gene match: 6. Germline loops: CDR1 MNHNS, CDR2 SASEGT. This CDR3 is 15 amino acids long. The CDR3 reads CASSEAQQGAGGYTF. The CDR3 bases are TGTGCCAGCAGTGAAGCACAACAGGGGGCCGGTGGCTACACCTTC.

This rearrangement joins TRBV29-1 to TRBJ1-3, with TRBD1 identical over 8 bases. In germline, CDR1 is SQVTM, CDR2 ANQGSEA. Trimming at V came to 6 bases and at J to 4 bases, leaving 5 bases not matched to a gene. This CDR3 contains 13 residues. This chain's CDR3 is CSVTDRGGNTIYF. For the CDR3, the DNA is TGCAGCGTGACCGACAGGGGAGGAAACACCATATATTTT.

The chain combines TRBV7-2 with TRBJ2-2; D call uncertain. V gave up 5 bases and J gave up 7 bases, with 11 bases separating them. This CDR3 comprises 13 residues. The germline V gene encodes CDR1 SGHTA and CDR2 FQGNSA. The CDR3 DNA reads as TGTGCCAGCAGCCCCCGAGCTGGCGGGGAGCTGTTTTTT. Translating it yields CASSPRAGGELFF.

The rearrangement links TRBV11-2 to TRBJ2-2, with 10 bases fitting TRBD2. CDR3 length: 16 amino acids. V dropped 5 bases and J dropped 5; count of bases not matched to a gene: 8. Germline loops: CDR1 SGHAT, CDR2 FQNNGV. The CDR3 loop is CASSRPSGRLTGELFF. DNA for the CDR3: TGTGCCAGCAGCCGACCTAGCGGGAGACTTACCGGGGAGCTGTTTTTT.

The genes are TRBV30 and TRBJ2-3, with 10 bases fitting TRBD2. The CDR3 loop spans 14 amino acids. Trimming removed 2 bases from V and 4 bases from J; junction bases left unmatched: 3. Germline-derived CDR1 and CDR2 are GTSNPN and SVGIG (reference sequence). In nucleotides, the CDR3 is TGTGCCTGGAGTCTAGCGGGAGCCTCAGATACGCAGTATTTT. Its translation is CAWSLAGASDTQYF.

In DNA form, the CDR3 reads TGTGCCAGCAGCGTACAGGGACGAGGTTACGAGCAGTACTTC. Translating it yields CASSVQGRGYEQYF. The genes are TRBV7-3 and TRBJ2-7; maybe TRBD1 (6 bases). V was pared by 5 bases and J by 4 bases, with 15 bases between. Germline CDR1 reads SGHTA; CDR2 reads FQGTGA. The CDR3 sequence is 14 residues long.

For the CDR3, the DNA is TGTGCCAGCAGCTTGAGGGGAAACACCGGGGAGCTGTTTTTT. Its translation: CASSLRGNTGELFF. The gene calls are TRBV5-8 and TRBJ2-2; possibly TRBD1 for D (5 bases). The CDR3 loop spans 14 amino acids. Deletions cut 1 base from V and 2 bases from J, with 6 bases between. Germline V CDR1 and CDR2: SGHTS, YDEGEE.

This chain uses TRBV5-1 with TRBJ1-3; TRBD1 matches 7 bases. This CDR3 has 16 amino acids. The trim removed 4 bases at V and 4 bases at J, leaving 11 bases unmatched. Germline V gives CDR1 SGHRS, CDR2 YFSETQ. As DNA, the CDR3 is TGCGCCAGCAGCAGGGGACAGTCAACGTCGGGAAACACCATATATTTT. It codes for CASSRGQSTSGNTIYF.

This chain joins TRBV21-1 and TRBJ2-1; the D call of TRBD2 is as the table states it, not checked on the DNA. TRBV21-1 is classified as a pseudogene. The CDR3 sequence is 16 residues long. CDR3 sequence: CASSSQPTSGPNEQFF. CDR3 nucleotide sequence: TGTGCCAGCAGCTCTCAACCCACTAGCGGACCCAATGAGCAGTTCTTC.

The chain joins TRBV7-9 to TRBJ1-6; tentative D call: TRBD1 (6 bases). The CDR3 runs 14 residues. Trimming left V 1 base short and J 7 bases short, with 8 bases between. In germline, CDR1 is SEHNR, CDR2 FQNEAQ (reference sequence). As DNA, the CDR3 is TGTGCCAGCAGCTTAGAACAGGGAAATTCACCCCTCCACTTT. Translated, it gives CASSLEQGNSPLHF.

The genes are TRBV6-5 and TRBJ1-2; the D gene is possibly TRBD1 (5 bases). The CDR3 covers 12 residues. Germline CDR1 is MNHEY and CDR2 is SVGAGI. V was shortened by 5 bases and J by 8 bases, with 12 bases between the two germline ends. The CDR3 here is CASSPRGAGYTF. In DNA form, the CDR3 reads TGTGCCAGCAGTCCGCGTGGGGCCGGCTACACCTTC.

A remark on this clone: The same CDR3 arises from other DNA sequences in this sample as well. The chain joins TRBV7-9 to TRBJ1-2; D is uncertain. Germline V CDR1 and CDR2: SEHNR, FQNEAQ (reference sequence). V shed 1 base and J shed 8 bases, with 8 bases lying between them. There are 12 residues in the CDR3. The CDR3 reads CASSLGSRGYTF. In DNA form, the CDR3 reads TGTGCCAGCAGCTTAGGATCCCGGGGCTACACCTTC.

The rearrangement uses TRBV27 and TRBJ1-5; TRBD1 matches 7 bases. There are 15 residues in the CDR3. Germline CDR1 and CDR2: MNHEY and SMNVEV (reference sequence). The V gene end was trimmed by 2 bases and the J gene end by 0 bases; junction bases not matched to a gene: 1. The CDR3 spells CASSLQGVSNQPQHF. CDR3 DNA: TGTGCCAGCAGTTTACAGGGGGTTAGCAATCAGCCCCAGCATTTT.

The V call is TRBV11-3, the J call TRBJ2-2; 7 positions agree with TRBD2. Per the germline V gene, CDR1 is SGHNT and CDR2 is YENEEA. The V and J ends lost 4 bases and 4 bases, in that order; junction bases with no gene match: 6. The CDR3 is made up of 15 amino acids. As DNA, the CDR3 is TGTGCCAGCAGCTCGGGGGACTACCTCACCGGGGAGCTGTTTTTT. This gives the protein CASSSGDYLTGELFF.

The chain couples TRBV7-8 to TRBJ2-4; a weak D match, TRBD2 (5 bases). CDR1 and CDR2 (germline): SGHVS, FQNEAQ. This CDR3 is 16 amino acids long. V was trimmed by 1 base and J by 9 bases, leaving 19 bases between them. The CDR3 here is CASSLEVKEVKGIQYF. CDR3 nucleotide sequence: TGTGCCAGCAGCTTAGAAGTAAAGGAGGTGAAAGGCATTCAGTACTTC.

V and J are TRBV7-2 and TRBJ1-2; 9 bases match TRBD1. V dropped 5 bases and J dropped 6; count of bases not matched to a gene: 13. The CDR3 extends over 16 amino acids. Per germline, CDR1 SGHTA and CDR2 FQGNSA. The CDR3 region is CASSPQQMGTGHGYTF. The CDR3 coding sequence is TGTGCCAGCAGCCCCCAGCAGATGGGGACAGGGCATGGCTACACCTTC.

This clone was seen only once. The sample carries other DNA sequences with the same CDR3. This rearrangement joins TRBV7-2 to TRBJ1-3; no definite D call. CDR1 is SGHTA and CDR2 is FQGNSA in the germline V gene. V was pared by 0 bases and J by 1 base, with 4 bases between. There are 14 residues in the CDR3. CDR3 DNA: TGTGCCAGCAGCTTAGCCGGTTCTGGAAACACCATATATTTT. Its protein product is CASSLAGSGNTIYF. Together with reference TRBV7-2 and TRBJ1-3, the CDR3 gives the full variable domain: GAGVSQSPSNKVTEKGKDVELRCDPISGHTALYWYRQSLGQGLEFLIYFQGNSAPDKSGLPSDRFSAERTGGSVSTLTIQRTQQEDSAVYLCASSLAGSGNTIYFGEGSWLTVV.

The V and J genes are TRBV12-5 and TRBJ2-7; possibly TRBD1 for D (6 bases). The CDR3 has 15 amino acids. Germline CDR1 reads LGHNT; CDR2 reads FRNRAP. The V and J ends lost 7 bases and 2 bases respectively, with 18 bases between them. This CDR3 is CASAQETGGPYEQYV. In DNA form, the CDR3 reads TGTGCTAGTGCCCAGGAGACAGGCGGACCCTACGAGCAGTACGTC.

The CDR3 loop is CASSRPRDRSEEKLFF. The CDR3 region has the DNA TGTGCCAGCAGCCGGCCAAGGGACAGGTCAGAAGAAAAACTGTTTTTT. The V gene is TRBV7-9, the J gene TRBJ1-4, with TRBD1 matching 8 bases. CDR1 and CDR2 from the germline V gene are SEHNR and FQNEAQ (reference sequence). The CDR3 spans 16 residues. V shed 5 bases, J shed 8 bases, and the junction held 13 bases outside the gene matches.

The chain is built from TRBV6-4 and TRBJ2-7; 7 nucleotides line up with TRBD2. The CDR3 runs 17 residues. V was pared by 2 bases and J by 1 base, with 11 bases of the junction left unmatched. CDR1 is MRHNA and CDR2 is SNTAGT in the germline V gene. CDR3 DNA: TGTGCCAGCAGTGACAAAGTTGGCGGGAGATCTTCCTACGAGCAGTACGTC. This encodes CASSDKVGGRSSYEQYV.

V is TRBV7-3 and J is TRBJ2-2; the D is unclear. The germline V gene encodes CDR1 SGHTA and CDR2 FQGTGA. The CDR3 is 14 amino acids. Trimming shortened V by 6 bases and J by 1 base, and 9 bases separated the two germline ends. The CDR3 loop reads CASRLSRNTGELFF. The DNA for the CDR3 is TGTGCCAGCAGATTATCTAGGAACACCGGGGAGCTGTTTTTT.